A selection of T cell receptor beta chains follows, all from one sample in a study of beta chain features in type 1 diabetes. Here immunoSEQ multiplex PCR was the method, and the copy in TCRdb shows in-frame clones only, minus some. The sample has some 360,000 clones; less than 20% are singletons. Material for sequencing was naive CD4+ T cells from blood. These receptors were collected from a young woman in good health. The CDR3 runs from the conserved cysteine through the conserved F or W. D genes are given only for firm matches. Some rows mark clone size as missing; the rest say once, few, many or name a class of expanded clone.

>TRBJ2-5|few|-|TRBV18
CASSSAGVQETQYF
TGTGCCAGCTCATCCGCAGGGGTACAAGAGACCCAGTACTTC
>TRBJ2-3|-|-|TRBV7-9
CASSSLARGEDTQYF
TGTGCCAGCAGCTCCTTAGCGCGGGGCGAGGATACGCAGTATTTT
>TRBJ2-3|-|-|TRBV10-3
CAIKGHLVEGGDTQYF
TGTGCCATCAAGGGGCACCTAGTCGAAGGAGGGGATACGCAGTATTTT
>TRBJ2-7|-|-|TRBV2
CASSEYYEQYF
TGTGCCAGCAGTGAATACTACGAGCAGTACTTC
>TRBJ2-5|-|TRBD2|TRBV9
CASSVSSGGYQETQYF
TGTGCCAGCAGCGTGTCGAGCGGGGGGTACCAAGAGACCCAGTACTTC
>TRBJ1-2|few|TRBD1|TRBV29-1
CSAPRTGEAGYTF
TGCAGCGCCCCCCGGACAGGGGAGGCTGGCTACACCTTC
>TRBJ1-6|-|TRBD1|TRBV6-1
CASSPSGTGYSPLHF
TGTGCCAGCAGTCCGTCCGGGACAGGGTATTCACCCCTCCACTTT
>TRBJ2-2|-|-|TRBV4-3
CASSHSLTWALGTGELFF
TGCGCCAGCAGCCACTCTCTAACATGGGCTTTGGGCACCGGGGAGCTGTTTTTT
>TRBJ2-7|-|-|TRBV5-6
CASSLAGYGSDEQYF
TGTGCCAGCAGCTTGGCAGGGTACGGATCTGACGAGCAGTACTTC
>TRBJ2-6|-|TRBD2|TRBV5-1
CASSLVAGGPSGANVLTF
TGCGCCAGCAGCTTGGTTGCGGGAGGGCCTTCGGGGGCCAACGTCCTGACTTTC
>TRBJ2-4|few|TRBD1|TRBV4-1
CASSQVGTAKNIQYF
TGCGCCAGCAGCCAAGTCGGGACAGCTAAAAACATTCAGTACTTC
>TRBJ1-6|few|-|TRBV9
CASSVALKGALHF
TGTGCCAGCAGCGTAGCTCTGAAAGGGGCCCTCCACTTT
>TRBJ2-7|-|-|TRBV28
CASSLGSYEQYF
TGTGCCAGCAGTTTAGGGAGCTACGAGCAGTACTTC
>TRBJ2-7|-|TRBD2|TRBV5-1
CASSLVRGGGEQYF
TGCGCCAGCAGCTTGGTGCGGGGGGGCGGCGAGCAGTACTTC
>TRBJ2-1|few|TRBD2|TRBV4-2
CASSQDHRGGVYNEQFF
TGTGCCAGCAGCCAAGATCACCGGGGGGGCGTGTACAATGAGCAGTTCTTC
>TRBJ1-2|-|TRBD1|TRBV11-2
CASSKPTGLDYGYTF
TGTGCCAGCAGCAAACCGACAGGGTTAGACTATGGCTACACCTTC
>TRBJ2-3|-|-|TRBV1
CTSSQVEGLGLALGDTQYF
TGCACCAGCAGCCAAGTCGAGGGTCTGGGACTAGCGCTGGGGGATACGCAGTATTTT
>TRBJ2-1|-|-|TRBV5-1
CASSSPRGSSYNEQFF
TGCGCCAGCAGCTCCCCCCGGGGAAGCTCCTACAATGAGCAGTTCTTC
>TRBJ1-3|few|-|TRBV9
CASSVMGLPGNTIYF
TGTGCCAGCAGCGTAATGGGACTGCCTGGAAACACCATATATTTT
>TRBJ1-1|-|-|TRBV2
CASSDAGLMEAFF
TGTGCCAGCAGCGATGCGGGGCTAATGGAAGCTTTCTTT
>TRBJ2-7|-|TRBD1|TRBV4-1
CASSRPGQSYEQYF
TGCGCCAGCAGCCGCCCGGGACAGTCCTACGAGCAGTACTTC
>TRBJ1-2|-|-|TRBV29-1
CSVGGEVGYTF
TGCAGCGTTGGAGGGGAGGTTGGCTACACCTTC
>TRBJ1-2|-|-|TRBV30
CAWNFGWAGYTF
TGTGCCTGGAATTTCGGTTGGGCCGGCTACACCTTC
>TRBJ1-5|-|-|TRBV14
CASSQAMRTNQPQHF
TGTGCCAGCAGCCAAGCCATGAGAACGAATCAGCCCCAGCATTTT
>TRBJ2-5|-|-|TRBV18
CASSPMTGGLAETQYF
TGTGCCAGCTCACCAATGACGGGGGGCCTGGCAGAGACCCAGTACTTC
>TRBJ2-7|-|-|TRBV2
CASSLNPGGYEQYF
TGTGCCAGCAGTTTAAACCCCGGGGGCTACGAGCAGTACTTC
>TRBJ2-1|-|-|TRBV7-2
CASSLQSGSNEQFF
TGTGCCAGCAGCTTACAGTCGGGGAGTAATGAGCAGTTCTTC
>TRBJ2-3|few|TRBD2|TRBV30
CAWSPAGADTQYF
TGTGCCTGGAGTCCAGCGGGAGCCGATACGCAGTATTTT
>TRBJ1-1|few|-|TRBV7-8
CASSLGQANAEAFF
TGTGCCAGCAGCTTGGGGCAGGCTAATGCTGAAGCTTTCTTT
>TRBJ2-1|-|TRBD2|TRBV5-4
CASSLTLAGGLSYNEQFF
TGTGCCAGCAGCTTGACACTAGCGGGGGGGCTCTCCTACAATGAGCAGTTCTTC
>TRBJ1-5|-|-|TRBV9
CASSSTVVSPQHF
TGTGCCAGCAGCTCGACAGTGGTTTCGCCCCAGCATTTT
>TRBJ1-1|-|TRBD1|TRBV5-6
CASSLGDRLEAFF
TGTGCCAGCAGCTTGGGGGACAGACTTGAAGCTTTCTTT
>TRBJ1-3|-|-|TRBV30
CAWSVSQGNTIYF
TGTGCCTGGAGTGTGAGTCAGGGGAACACCATATATTTT
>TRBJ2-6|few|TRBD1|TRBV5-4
CASSLPRTGAGANVLTF
TGTGCCAGCAGCCTGCCACGTACAGGGGCCGGGGCCAACGTCCTGACTTTC
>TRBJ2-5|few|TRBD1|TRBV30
CAWETGGETQYF
TGTGCCTGGGAGACAGGGGGAGAGACCCAGTACTTC
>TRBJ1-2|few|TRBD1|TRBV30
CAWSAGTGGSTF
TGTGCCTGGAGTGCCGGGACAGGGGGAAGCACCTTC
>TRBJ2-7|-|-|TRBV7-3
CASSYGFDYEQYF
TGTGCCAGCAGCTACGGGTTCGACTACGAGCAGTACTTC
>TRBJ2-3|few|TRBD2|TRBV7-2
CASSLATSGDTQYF
TGTGCCAGCAGCTTAGCAACTAGCGGAGATACGCAGTATTTT
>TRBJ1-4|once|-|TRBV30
CAWSGGANEKLFF
TGTGCCTGGAGTGGCGGGGCTAATGAAAAACTGTTTTTT
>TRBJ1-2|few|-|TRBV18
CASSPESLYGYTF
TGTGCCAGCTCACCGGAGTCCCTCTATGGCTACACCTTC
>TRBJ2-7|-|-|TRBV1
CTSNRTSGHYEQYF
TGCACCAGCAATCGGACTAGCGGGCACTACGAGCAGTACTTC
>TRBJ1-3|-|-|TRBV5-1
CASSADLPSGNTIYF
TGCGCCAGCAGCGCGGACTTACCCTCTGGAAACACCATATATTTT
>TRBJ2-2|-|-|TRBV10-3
CAVRGDNTGELFF
TGTGCCGTCCGCGGCGACAACACCGGGGAGCTGTTTTTT
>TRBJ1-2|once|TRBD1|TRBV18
CASSPKDRVIDGYTF
TGTGCCAGCTCACCCAAAGACAGGGTCATCGATGGCTACACCTTC
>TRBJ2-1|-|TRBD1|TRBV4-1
CASRTPGQSSYNEQFF
TGCGCCAGCAGGACTCCGGGACAGAGCTCCTACAATGAGCAGTTCTTC
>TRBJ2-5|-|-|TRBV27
CASSGPGTQETQYF
TGTGCCAGCAGCGGTCCGGGAACCCAAGAGACCCAGTACTTC
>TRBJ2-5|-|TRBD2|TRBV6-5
CASSYSHAGEETQYF
TGTGCCAGCAGTTACTCCCATGCGGGAGAGGAGACCCAGTACTTC
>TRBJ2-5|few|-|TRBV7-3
CASSSGPKETQYF
TGTGCCAGCAGCTCAGGGCCCAAAGAGACCCAGTACTTC
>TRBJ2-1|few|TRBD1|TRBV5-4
CASSRLRGSYNEQFF
TGTGCCAGCAGCCGCCTCAGGGGGTCCTACAATGAGCAGTTCTTC
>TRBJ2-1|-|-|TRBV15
CATSNPTASYNEQFF
TGTGCCACCAGCAATCCGACAGCCTCCTACAATGAGCAGTTCTTC
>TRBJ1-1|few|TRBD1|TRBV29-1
CSVGPRGTGNTEAFF
TGCAGCGTGGGCCCACGAGGGACAGGGAACACTGAAGCTTTCTTT
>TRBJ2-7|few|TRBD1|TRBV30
CAWSPGQGFHEQYF
TGTGCCTGGAGTCCTGGACAGGGGTTCCACGAGCAGTACTTC
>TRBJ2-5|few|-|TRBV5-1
CASSPRGQQETQYF
TGCGCCAGCAGCCCCAGGGGACAACAAGAGACCCAGTACTTC
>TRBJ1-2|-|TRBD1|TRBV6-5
CASSYSGQGPNYGYTF
TGTGCCAGCAGTTACTCTGGACAGGGGCCTAACTATGGCTACACCTTC
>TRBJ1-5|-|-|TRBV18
CASSPPSSEGGNQPQHF
TGTGCCAGCTCACCACCGTCCTCTGAAGGGGGCAATCAGCCCCAGCATTTT